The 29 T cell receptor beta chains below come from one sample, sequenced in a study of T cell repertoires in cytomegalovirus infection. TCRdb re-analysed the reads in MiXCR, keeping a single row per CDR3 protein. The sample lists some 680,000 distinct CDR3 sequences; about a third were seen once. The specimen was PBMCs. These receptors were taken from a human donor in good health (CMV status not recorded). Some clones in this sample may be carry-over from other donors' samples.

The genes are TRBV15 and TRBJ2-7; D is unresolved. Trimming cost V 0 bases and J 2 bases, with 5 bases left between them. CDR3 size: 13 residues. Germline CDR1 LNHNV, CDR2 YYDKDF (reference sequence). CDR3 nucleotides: TGTGCCACCAGCAGAGACTACCCCTACGAGCAGTACTTC. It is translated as CATSRDYPYEQYF. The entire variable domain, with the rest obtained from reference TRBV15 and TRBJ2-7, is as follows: DAMVIQNPRYQVTQFGKPVTLSCSQTLNHNVMYWYQQKSSQAPKLLFHYYDKDFNNEADTPDNFQSRRPNTSFCFLDIRSPGLGDTAMYLCATSRDYPYEQYFGPGTRLTVT.

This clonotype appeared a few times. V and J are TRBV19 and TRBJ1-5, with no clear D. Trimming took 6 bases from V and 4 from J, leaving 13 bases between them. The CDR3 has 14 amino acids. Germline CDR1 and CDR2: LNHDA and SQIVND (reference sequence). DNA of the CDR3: TGTGCCAGTAGGCCCGGTCTGTTAAATCAGCCCCAGCATTTT. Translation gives CASRPGLLNQPQHF.

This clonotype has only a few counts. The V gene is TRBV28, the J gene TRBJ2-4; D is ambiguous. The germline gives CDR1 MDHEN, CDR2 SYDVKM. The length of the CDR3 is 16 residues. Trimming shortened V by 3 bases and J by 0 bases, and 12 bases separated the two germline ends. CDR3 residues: CASSFPPLVAKNIQYF. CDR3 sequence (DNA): TGTGCCAGCAGTTTTCCTCCGCTAGTAGCCAAAAACATTCAGTACTTC.

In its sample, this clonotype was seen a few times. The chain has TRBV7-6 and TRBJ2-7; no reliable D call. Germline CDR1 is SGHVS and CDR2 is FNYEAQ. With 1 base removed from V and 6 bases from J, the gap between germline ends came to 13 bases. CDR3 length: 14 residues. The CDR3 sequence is CASSLELARSEQYF. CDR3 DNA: TGTGCCAGCAGCTTAGAGCTGGCAAGGAGCGAGCAGTACTTC.

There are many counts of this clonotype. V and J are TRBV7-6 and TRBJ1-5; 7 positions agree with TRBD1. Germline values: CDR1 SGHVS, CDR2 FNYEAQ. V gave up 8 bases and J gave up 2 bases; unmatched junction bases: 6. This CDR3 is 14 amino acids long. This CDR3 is CASARQGGNQPQHF. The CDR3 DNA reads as TGTGCCAGCGCCAGACAGGGAGGCAATCAGCCCCAGCATTTT.

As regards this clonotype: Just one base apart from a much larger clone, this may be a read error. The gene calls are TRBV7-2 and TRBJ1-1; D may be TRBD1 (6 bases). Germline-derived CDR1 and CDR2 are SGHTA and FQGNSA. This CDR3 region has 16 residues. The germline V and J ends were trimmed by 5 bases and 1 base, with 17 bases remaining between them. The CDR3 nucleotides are TGTGCCAGCAGCCTAGACAACAGGGAGGCGAACACTGAAGCTTTCTTT. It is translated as CASSLDNREANTEAFF.

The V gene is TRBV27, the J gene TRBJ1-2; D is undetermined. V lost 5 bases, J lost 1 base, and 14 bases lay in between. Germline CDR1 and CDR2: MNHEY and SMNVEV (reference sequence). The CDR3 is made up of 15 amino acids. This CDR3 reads CASSPQHLHNYGYTF. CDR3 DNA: TGTGCCAGCAGTCCCCAGCACTTACATAACTATGGCTACACCTTC.

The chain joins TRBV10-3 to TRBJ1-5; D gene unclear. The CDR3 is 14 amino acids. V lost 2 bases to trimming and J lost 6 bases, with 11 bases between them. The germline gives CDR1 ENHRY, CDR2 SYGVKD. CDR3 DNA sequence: TGTGCCATCAGTGAGACAGATCGGGCTCAGCCCCAGCATTTT. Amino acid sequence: CAISETDRAQPQHF.

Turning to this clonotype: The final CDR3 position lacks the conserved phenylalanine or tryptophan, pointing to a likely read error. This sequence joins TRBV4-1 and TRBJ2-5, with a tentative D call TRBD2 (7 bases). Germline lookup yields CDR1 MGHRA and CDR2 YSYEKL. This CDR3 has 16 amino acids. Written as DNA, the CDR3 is TGTGCCAGCAGCCAAGCCGAGGGGGGGATAGGAGAGACCCAGTACTTA. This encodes CASSQAEGGIGETQYL.

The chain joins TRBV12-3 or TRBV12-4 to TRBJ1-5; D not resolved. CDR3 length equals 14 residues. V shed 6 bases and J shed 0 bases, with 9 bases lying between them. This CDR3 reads CASSPRYSNQPQHF. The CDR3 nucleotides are TGTGCCAGCAGCCCTAGGTATAGCAATCAGCCCCAGCATTTT.

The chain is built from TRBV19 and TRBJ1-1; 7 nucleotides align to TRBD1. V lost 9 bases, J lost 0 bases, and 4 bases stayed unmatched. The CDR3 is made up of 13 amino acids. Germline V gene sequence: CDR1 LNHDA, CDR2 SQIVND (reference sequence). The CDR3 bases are TGTGCCAGAAACAGGGGAATGAACACTGAAGCTTTCTTT. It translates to CARNRGMNTEAFF.

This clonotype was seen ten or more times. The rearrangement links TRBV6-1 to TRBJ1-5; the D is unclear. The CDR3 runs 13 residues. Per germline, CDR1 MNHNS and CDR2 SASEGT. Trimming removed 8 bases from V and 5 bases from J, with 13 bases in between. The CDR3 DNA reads TGTGCCAGCGAGGGAACGGCCTATCAGCCCCAGCATTTT. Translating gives CASEGTAYQPQHF.

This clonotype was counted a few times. CDR3 residues: CASTSLGATNEKLFF. The CDR3 DNA sequence: TGTGCCAGCACCTCTCTAGGGGCAACTAATGAAAAACTGTTTTTT. The chain combines TRBV27 with TRBJ1-4; maybe TRBD1 (5 bases). The CDR3 has 15 amino acids. Germline-derived CDR1 and CDR2 are MNHEY and SMNVEV (reference sequence). V shed 7 bases and J shed 0 bases, with 12 bases lying between them.

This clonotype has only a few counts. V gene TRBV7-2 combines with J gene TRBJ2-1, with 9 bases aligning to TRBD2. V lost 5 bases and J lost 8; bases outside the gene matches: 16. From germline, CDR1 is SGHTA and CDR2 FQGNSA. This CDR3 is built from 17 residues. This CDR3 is CASSTRALAGVFHEQFF. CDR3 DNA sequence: TGTGCCAGCAGCACAAGGGCCTTAGCGGGAGTTTTTCATGAGCAGTTCTTC. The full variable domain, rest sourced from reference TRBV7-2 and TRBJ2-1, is GAGVSQSPSNKVTEKGKDVELRCDPISGHTALYWYRQSLGQGLEFLIYFQGNSAPDKSGLPSDRFSAERTGGSVSTLTIQRTQQEDSAVYLCASSTRALAGVFHEQFFGPGTRLTVL.

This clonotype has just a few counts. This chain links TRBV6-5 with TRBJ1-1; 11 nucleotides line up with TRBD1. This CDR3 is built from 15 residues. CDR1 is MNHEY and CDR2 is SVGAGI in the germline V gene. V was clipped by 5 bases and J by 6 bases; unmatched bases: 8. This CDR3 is CASSPGTGGFAEAFF. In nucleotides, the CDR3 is TGTGCCAGCAGTCCCGGGACAGGGGGTTTTGCTGAAGCTTTCTTT.

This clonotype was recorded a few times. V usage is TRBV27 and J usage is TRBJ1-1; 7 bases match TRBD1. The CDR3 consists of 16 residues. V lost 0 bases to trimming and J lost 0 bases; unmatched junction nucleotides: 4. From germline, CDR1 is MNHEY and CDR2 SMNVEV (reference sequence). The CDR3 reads CASSLSTGRMNTEAFF. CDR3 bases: TGTGCCAGCAGTTTATCGACAGGGCGGATGAACACTGAAGCTTTCTTT.

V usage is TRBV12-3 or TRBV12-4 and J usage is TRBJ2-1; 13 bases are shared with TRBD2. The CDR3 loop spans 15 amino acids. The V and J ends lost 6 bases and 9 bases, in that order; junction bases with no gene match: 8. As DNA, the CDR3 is TGTGCCAGCAGGCGGACTAGCGGGAGTTTTAGTGAGCAGTTCTTC. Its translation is CASRRTSGSFSEQFF.

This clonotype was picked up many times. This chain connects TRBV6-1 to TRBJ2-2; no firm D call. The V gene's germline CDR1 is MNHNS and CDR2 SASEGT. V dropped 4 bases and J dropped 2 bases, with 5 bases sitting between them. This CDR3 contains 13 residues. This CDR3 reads CASSATNTGELFF. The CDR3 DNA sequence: TGTGCCAGCAGTGCTACAAACACCGGGGAGCTGTTTTTT.

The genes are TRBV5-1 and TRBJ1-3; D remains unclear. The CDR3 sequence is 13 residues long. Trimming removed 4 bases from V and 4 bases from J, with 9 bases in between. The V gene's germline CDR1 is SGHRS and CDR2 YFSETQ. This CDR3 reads CASSPDAGNTIYF. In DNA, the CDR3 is TGCGCCAGCAGCCCGGATGCAGGAAACACCATATATTTT.

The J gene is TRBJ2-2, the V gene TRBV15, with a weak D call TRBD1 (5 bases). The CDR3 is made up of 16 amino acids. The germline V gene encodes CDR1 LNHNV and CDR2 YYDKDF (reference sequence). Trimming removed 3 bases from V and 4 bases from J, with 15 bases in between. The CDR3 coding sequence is TGTGCCACCAGCAGGATTCAGGGAAGGGGCACCGGGGAGCTGTTTTTT. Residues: CATSRIQGRGTGELFF.

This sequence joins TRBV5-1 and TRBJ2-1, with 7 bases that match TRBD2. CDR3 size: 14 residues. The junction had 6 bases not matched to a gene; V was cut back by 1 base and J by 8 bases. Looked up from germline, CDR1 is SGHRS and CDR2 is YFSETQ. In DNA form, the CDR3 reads TGCGCCAGCAGCTTGCGGCGGGGGTGGGATGAGCAGTTCTTC. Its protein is CASSLRRGWDEQFF.

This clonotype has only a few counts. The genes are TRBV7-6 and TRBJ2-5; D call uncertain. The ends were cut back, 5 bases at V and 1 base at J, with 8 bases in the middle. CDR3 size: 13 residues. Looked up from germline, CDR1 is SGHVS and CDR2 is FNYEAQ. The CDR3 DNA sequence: TGTGCCAGCAGCCTTTGGTTCCAAGAGACCCAGTACTTC. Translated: CASSLWFQETQYF.

The CDR3 DNA reads TGTGCCAGCAGGTGGGGGACGCGGGATCGGGGCTACACCTTC. Protein: CASRWGTRDRGYTF. The V gene is TRBV28, the J gene TRBJ1-2; TRBD1 is a possible D gene (5 bases). V was trimmed by 6 bases and J by 8 bases, leaving 19 bases between them. CDR3 length equals 14 residues. Germline V CDR1 and CDR2: MDHEN, SYDVKM.

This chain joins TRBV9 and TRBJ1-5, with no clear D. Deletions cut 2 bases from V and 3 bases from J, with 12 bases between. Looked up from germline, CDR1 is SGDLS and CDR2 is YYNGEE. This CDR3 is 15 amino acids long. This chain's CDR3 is CASSVSGGSNQPQHF. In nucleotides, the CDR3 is TGTGCCAGCAGCGTCAGTGGCGGGTCCAATCAGCCCCAGCATTTT.

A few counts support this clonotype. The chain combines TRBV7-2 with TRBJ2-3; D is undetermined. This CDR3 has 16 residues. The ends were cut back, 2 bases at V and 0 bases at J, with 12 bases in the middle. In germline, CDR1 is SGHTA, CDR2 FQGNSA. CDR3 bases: TGTGCCAGCAGCTTACACTCGGGCCCTAGCACAGATACGCAGTATTTT. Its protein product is CASSLHSGPSTDTQYF.

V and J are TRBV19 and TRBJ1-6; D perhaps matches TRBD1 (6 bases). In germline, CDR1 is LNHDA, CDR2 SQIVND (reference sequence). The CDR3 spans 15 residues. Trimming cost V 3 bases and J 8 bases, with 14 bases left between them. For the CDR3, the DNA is TGTGCCAGTAGTATCAACAGGGTGTTCCATTCACCCCTCCACTTT. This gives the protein CASSINRVFHSPLHF. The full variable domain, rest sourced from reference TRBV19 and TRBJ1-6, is DGGITQSPKYLFRKEGQNVTLSCEQNLNHDAMYWYRQDPGQGLRLIYYSQIVNDFQKGDIAEGYSVSREKKESFPLTVTSAQKNPTAFYLCASSINRVFHSPLHFGNGTRLTVT.

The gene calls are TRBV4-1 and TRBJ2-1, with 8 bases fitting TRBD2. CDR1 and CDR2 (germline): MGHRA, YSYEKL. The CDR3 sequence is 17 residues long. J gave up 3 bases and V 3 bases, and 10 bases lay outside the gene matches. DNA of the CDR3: TGCGCCAGCAGCCAGTCTCCCGGGACTAGTAGCTACAATGAGCAGTTCTTC. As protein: CASSQSPGTSSYNEQFF.

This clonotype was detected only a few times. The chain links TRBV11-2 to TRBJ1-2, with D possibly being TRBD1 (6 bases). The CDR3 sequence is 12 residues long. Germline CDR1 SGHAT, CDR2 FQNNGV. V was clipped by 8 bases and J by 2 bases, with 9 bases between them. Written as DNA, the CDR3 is TGTGCCAGCGGACAGATAAACTATGGCTACACCTTC. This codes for CASGQINYGYTF.

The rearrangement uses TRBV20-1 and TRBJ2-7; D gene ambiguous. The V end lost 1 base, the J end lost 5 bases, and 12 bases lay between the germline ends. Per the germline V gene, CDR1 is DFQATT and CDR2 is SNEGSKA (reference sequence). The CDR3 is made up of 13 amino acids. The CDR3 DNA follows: TGCAGTGCTAGAGTCACAGTTCGGGACGAGCAGTACTTC. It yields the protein CSARVTVRDEQYF.